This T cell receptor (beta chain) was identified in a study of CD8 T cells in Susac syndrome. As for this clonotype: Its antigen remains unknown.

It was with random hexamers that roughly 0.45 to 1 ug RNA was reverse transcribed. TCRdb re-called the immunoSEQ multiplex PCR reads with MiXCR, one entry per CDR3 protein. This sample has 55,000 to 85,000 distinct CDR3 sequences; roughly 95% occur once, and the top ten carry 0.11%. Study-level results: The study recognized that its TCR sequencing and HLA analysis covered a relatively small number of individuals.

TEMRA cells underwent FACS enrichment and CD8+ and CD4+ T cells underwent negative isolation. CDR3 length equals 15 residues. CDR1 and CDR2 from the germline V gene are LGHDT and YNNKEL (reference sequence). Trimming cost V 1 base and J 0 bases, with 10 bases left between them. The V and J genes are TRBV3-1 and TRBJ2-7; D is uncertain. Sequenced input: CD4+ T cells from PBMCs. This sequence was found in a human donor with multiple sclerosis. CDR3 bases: TGTGCCAGCAGCCAAGGGCAGAGGAGCTCCTACGAGCAGTACTTC. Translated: CASSQGQRSSYEQYF.